The 27 T cell receptor beta chains given below trace back to one sample, sequenced in a study of beta chain features in type 1 diabetes. Isolated RNA was reverse transcribed in full, so expressed TCRB transcripts were sequenced. Profiled with immunoSEQ multiplex PCR; TCRdb holds only in-frame clones, not every one. Among about 220,000 clones listed, approximately 10% were seen once. Sequencing was performed on central memory CD4+ T cells from blood. These receptors all come from a man aged 18 to 29 in good health.

This sequence joins TRBV7-2 and TRBJ2-2; D call uncertain. Trimming removed 3 bases at V and 7 bases at J, with 6 bases between. Germline CDR1 is SGHTA and CDR2 is FQGNSA. This CDR3 has 12 residues. The CDR3 protein is CASSFSYGELFF. CDR3 DNA: TGTGCCAGCAGCTTCAGTTACGGGGAGCTGTTTTTT.

This clone turned up a few times. V and J are TRBV11-2 and TRBJ2-5; 7 positions match TRBD1. The CDR3 totals 15 residues. Germline V gene lookup returns CDR1 SGHAT and CDR2 FQNNGV. V trimming: 1 base; J trimming: 7 bases; junction bases outside the gene matches: 9. CDR3 region: CASSLADRVERTQYF. The CDR3 DNA sequence: TGTGCCAGCAGCTTAGCCGACAGGGTCGAGAGGACCCAGTACTTC.

This clone has a handful of counts. The chain carries TRBV30 and TRBJ1-5; D unclear. Germline CDR1 is GTSNPN and CDR2 is SVGIG (reference sequence). The CDR3 extends over 14 amino acids. V lost 0 bases and J lost 2, with 8 bases in between. The CDR3 is CAWSVMRGNQPQHF. CDR3 coding DNA: TGTGCCTGGAGTGTAATGAGGGGCAATCAGCCCCAGCATTTT.

This chain joins TRBV19 and TRBJ2-2; 14 bases fit TRBD2. The CDR3 sequence is 16 residues long. After removal of 7 bases from V and 2 bases from J, the junction contained 3 bases not matched to a gene. Germline CDR1 reads LNHDA; CDR2 reads SQIVND (reference sequence). The CDR3 nucleotides read TGTGCCAGTAAGACTAGCGGGAGGGCTAACACCGGGGAGCTGTTTTTT. It yields the protein CASKTSGRANTGELFF.

This clone turned up a few times. The rearrangement links TRBV5-4 to TRBJ2-1, with D perhaps TRBD2 (5 bases). Germline V gene sequence: CDR1 SGHNT, CDR2 YYREEE (reference sequence). V was pared by 4 bases and J by 4 bases, with 18 bases between. CDR3 length equals 16 residues. In DNA, the CDR3 is TGTGCCAGCAGCCCCGAGCGGTCCCTCCAATACAATGAGCAGTTCTTC. Amino acid sequence: CASSPERSLQYNEQFF. Full variable domain (outside the CDR3, taken from reference TRBV5-4 and TRBJ2-1): ETGVTQSPTHLIKTRGQQVTLRCSSQSGHNTVSWYQQALGQGPQFIFQYYREEENGRGNFPPRFSGLQFPNYSSELNVNALELDDSALYLCASSPERSLQYNEQFFGPGTRLTVL.

This clone was observed a handful of times. The chain joins TRBV11-2 to TRBJ2-2; D possibly corresponds to TRBD2 (5 bases). CDR1 SGHAT and CDR2 FQNNGV come from the germline V gene. V gave up 5 bases and J gave up 1 base, with 11 bases separating them. This CDR3 spans 15 amino acids. For the CDR3, the DNA is TGTGCCAGCAGCCCCCGGACTCAGAACACCGGGGAGCTGTTTTTT. This translates into CASSPRTQNTGELFF.

This clone was seen a handful of times. The V and J genes are TRBV18 and TRBJ2-3; D may be TRBD1 or TRBD2 (6 bases each). Trimming removed 1 base at V and 5 bases at J, with 10 bases between. Germline CDR1 and CDR2: KGHSH and LQKENI. There are 14 residues in the CDR3. The CDR3 loop reads CASSPLGGGDTQYF. The CDR3 nucleotides are TGTGCCAGCTCACCACTAGGGGGAGGAGATACGCAGTATTTT.

This clone has just a few counts. The J gene is TRBJ2-1, the V gene TRBV27; 8 bases line up with TRBD2. The CDR3 consists of 14 residues. Germline-derived CDR1 and CDR2 are MNHEY and SMNVEV (reference sequence). V lost 6 bases and J lost 8; bases outside the gene matches: 9. The CDR3 is CASSREGLFYEQFF. The DNA of the CDR3 is TGTGCCAGCAGCCGGGAGGGCCTTTTCTATGAGCAGTTCTTC.

DNA for the CDR3: TGTGCCAGCAGCTTAATATCTTTGGCGGGATACTACGAGCAGTACTTC. Translated, it gives CASSLISLAGYYEQYF. V is TRBV7-8 and J is TRBJ2-7, with a weak D call TRBD2 (6 bases). The germline V gene has CDR1 SGHVS and CDR2 FQNEAQ. The CDR3 spans 16 residues. Trimming stripped 2 bases from V and 3 bases from J, with 17 bases between.

This rearrangement joins TRBV25-1 to TRBJ2-2; possibly TRBD2 for D (6 bases). Trimming took off 3 bases at V and 3 bases at J, with 11 bases between the two ends. This CDR3 is 15 amino acids long. Looked up from germline, CDR1 is MGHDK and CDR2 is SYGVNS. The CDR3: CASSDPGLYTGELFF. CDR3 DNA: TGTGCCAGCAGTGATCCGGGACTTTACACCGGGGAGCTGTTTTTT.

This clone has just a few counts. The chain links TRBV29-1 to TRBJ1-1; D is unclear. The germline V gene encodes CDR1 SQVTM and CDR2 ANQGSEA. V was trimmed by 6 bases and J by 0 bases, leaving 11 bases between them. CDR3 length: 13 amino acids. The CDR3 coding sequence is TGCAGCGTCGGCGTCAGGATGAACACTGAAGCTTTCTTT. Protein: CSVGVRMNTEAFF.

In its sample, this clone was seen a few times. The chain recombines TRBV29-1 with TRBJ2-7; D gene ambiguous. Germline loops: CDR1 SQVTM, CDR2 ANQGSEA. The CDR3 is 14 residues long. Trimming took off 6 bases at V and 5 bases at J, with 20 bases between the two ends. For the CDR3, the DNA is TGCAGCGTGGATCAGGAGAGGCCGTCCGACGAGCAGTACTTC. Protein sequence: CSVDQERPSDEQYF.

This clone came up many times. This sequence joins TRBV7-2 and TRBJ2-3; D possibly corresponds to TRBD2 (6 bases). This CDR3 is built from 15 residues. V lost 5 bases and J 1 base, leaving 13 bases between the germline ends. Germline V gene data show CDR1 as SGHTA and CDR2 as FQGNSA. The CDR3 sequence is CASSPSGYRTDTQYF. The CDR3, as DNA: TGTGCCAGCAGCCCGAGCGGGTATCGCACAGATACGCAGTATTTT.

The rearrangement joins TRBV10-1 to TRBJ2-1; D is unresolved. Germline assignment: CDR1 WNHNN and CDR2 SYGVQD (reference sequence). The CDR3 consists of 14 residues. V dropped 5 bases and J dropped 6 bases, with 14 bases sitting between them. CDR3 sequence (DNA): TGCGCCAGCAGTAATACTCCCGGTGGCAATGAGCAGTTCTTC. It encodes CASSNTPGGNEQFF.

V gene TRBV9 combines with J gene TRBJ2-7, with a weak D call TRBD2 (6 bases). CDR1 SGDLS and CDR2 YYNGEE come from the germline V gene. V was shortened by 0 bases and J by 3 bases, with 13 bases between the two germline ends. This CDR3 spans 15 amino acids. The CDR3 region has the DNA TGTGCCAGCAGCGTAGGGGTAGCGGAGGACTACGAGCAGTACTTC. It encodes CASSVGVAEDYEQYF.

This clone came up a few times. The J gene is TRBJ2-5, the V gene TRBV18; 8 bases line up with TRBD2. This CDR3 contains 15 residues. The V gene's germline CDR1 is KGHSH and CDR2 LQKENI. Unmatched junction bases numbered 5, after V lost 0 bases and J lost 5 bases. This chain's CDR3 is CASSPPSGGHETQYF. CDR3 DNA sequence: TGTGCCAGCTCACCACCAAGCGGGGGCCACGAGACCCAGTACTTC.

The rearrangement links TRBV5-1 to TRBJ2-3; TRBD1 aligns across 7 bases. Germline V lookup: CDR1 SGHRS, CDR2 YFSETQ. V lost 1 base and J lost 5; bases outside the gene matches: 7. This CDR3 region has 15 residues. CDR3: CASSLLTGVVDTQYF. CDR3 sequence (DNA): TGCGCCAGCAGCTTGCTTACAGGGGTGGTAGATACGCAGTATTTT.

This chain links TRBV29-1 with TRBJ1-1, with D possibly being TRBD1 (5 bases). This CDR3 contains 11 residues. V lost 4 bases, J lost 6 bases, and 9 bases lay in between. Germline CDR1 is SQVTM and CDR2 is ANQGSEA. Here the CDR3 reads CSVAVRAEAFF. CDR3 coding DNA: TGCAGCGTTGCGGTCAGGGCTGAAGCTTTCTTT.

This clone has only a few counts. The chain carries TRBV30 and TRBJ2-2; 11 bases match TRBD2. Germline values: CDR1 GTSNPN, CDR2 SVGIG (reference sequence). The CDR3 runs to 14 residues. V gave up 5 bases and J gave up 3 bases; unmatched junction bases: 2. The CDR3 DNA reads TGTGCCTGGGGGGGACTAGCGGACACCGGGGAGCTGTTTTTT. Its protein product is CAWGGLADTGELFF.

This chain uses TRBV29-1 with TRBJ1-1; TRBD1 might be the D (6 bases). The CDR3 is made up of 13 amino acids. Trimming took 7 bases from V and 2 from J, leaving 14 bases between them. CDR1 and CDR2 (germline): SQVTM, ANQGSEA. This CDR3 is CSATTGLNTEAFF. The CDR3 coding sequence is TGCAGCGCAACGACAGGTCTCAACACTGAAGCTTTCTTT.

This clone showed up just a few times. Other DNA sequences in the same sample also yield this CDR3. The chain combines TRBV28 with TRBJ1-1; tentative D call: TRBD1 (6 bases). V lost 6 bases and J lost 1, with 9 bases in between. Germline loops: CDR1 MDHEN, CDR2 SYDVKM. The length of the CDR3 is 13 residues. CDR3 in amino acids: CASRLQGNTEAFF. The CDR3 DNA follows: TGTGCCAGCAGATTACAGGGGAACACTGAAGCTTTCTTT.

This clone was recorded a few times. V gene TRBV28 combines with J gene TRBJ2-1; D is ambiguous. The germline V gene has CDR1 MDHEN and CDR2 SYDVKM. V was trimmed by 0 bases and J by 0 bases, leaving 9 bases between them. CDR3 length equals 16 residues. This CDR3 is CASSLWSVASYNEQFF. CDR3 DNA sequence: TGTGCCAGCAGTTTATGGTCGGTAGCCTCCTACAATGAGCAGTTCTTC.

The chain recombines TRBV7-2 with TRBJ2-7, with a weak D call TRBD2 (6 bases). The CDR3 is 15 residues long. Trimming removed 1 base at V and 2 bases at J, with 12 bases between. Looked up from germline, CDR1 is SGHTA and CDR2 is FQGNSA. In nucleotides, the CDR3 is TGTGCCAGCAGCTTAGGTGGTAGCGGTCCCTACGAGCAGTACTTC. This sequence encodes CASSLGGSGPYEQYF.

V and J are TRBV28 and TRBJ1-3; a possible D gene is TRBD1 (6 bases). This CDR3 has 14 residues. The germline V gene encodes CDR1 MDHEN and CDR2 SYDVKM. With 10 bases removed from V and 0 bases from J, the gap between germline ends came to 13 bases. The CDR3 region has the DNA TGTGCCACCACGACAGGCCACTCTGGAAACACCATATATTTT. This codes for CATTTGHSGNTIYF. The entire variable domain, with the rest obtained from reference TRBV28 and TRBJ1-3, is as follows: DVKVTQSSRYLVKRTGEKVFLECVQDMDHENMFWYRQDPGLGLRLIYFSYDVKMKEKGDIPEGYSVSREKKERFSLILESASTNQTSMYLCATTTGHSGNTIYFGEGSWLTVV.

There are many counts of this clone. V is TRBV4-3 and J is TRBJ2-4, with D uncertain. V gave up 0 bases and J gave up 2 bases, with 11 bases separating them. Germline values: CDR1 LGHNA, CDR2 YSLEER. The CDR3 consists of 16 residues. CDR3 in amino acids: CASSQDYSGTKNIQYF. The CDR3 bases are TGCGCCAGCAGCCAAGATTATTCAGGTACCAAAAACATTCAGTACTTC.

This clone was found a few times. This chain uses TRBV27 with TRBJ1-5, with a possible D match to TRBD1 (5 bases). V lost 5 bases and J 5 bases, leaving 10 bases between the germline ends. CDR1 MNHEY and CDR2 SMNVEV come from the germline V gene (reference sequence). CDR3 length: 13 residues. In DNA, the CDR3 is TGTGCCAGCAGTCTCGACAGATATCAGCCCCAGCATTTT. Translated, it gives CASSLDRYQPQHF.

The sample holds many counts of this clone. The chain uses TRBV5-1 and TRBJ2-7, with D perhaps matching TRBD1 (6 bases). The germline V gene has CDR1 SGHRS and CDR2 YFSETQ. Trimming pared 1 base from V and 0 bases from J, leaving 11 bases between. CDR3 size: 15 residues. The CDR3 DNA follows: TGCGCCAGCAGCTTGTTAGGACAGACCTCCTACGAGCAGTACTTC. As protein: CASSLLGQTSYEQYF. Supplemented by reference TRBV5-1 and TRBJ2-7, the full variable domain reads KAGVTQTPRYLIKTRGQQVTLSCSPISGHRSVSWYQQTPGQGLQFLFEYFSETQRNKGNFPGRFSGRQFSNSRSEMNVSTLELGDSALYLCASSLLGQTSYEQYFGPGTRLTVT.